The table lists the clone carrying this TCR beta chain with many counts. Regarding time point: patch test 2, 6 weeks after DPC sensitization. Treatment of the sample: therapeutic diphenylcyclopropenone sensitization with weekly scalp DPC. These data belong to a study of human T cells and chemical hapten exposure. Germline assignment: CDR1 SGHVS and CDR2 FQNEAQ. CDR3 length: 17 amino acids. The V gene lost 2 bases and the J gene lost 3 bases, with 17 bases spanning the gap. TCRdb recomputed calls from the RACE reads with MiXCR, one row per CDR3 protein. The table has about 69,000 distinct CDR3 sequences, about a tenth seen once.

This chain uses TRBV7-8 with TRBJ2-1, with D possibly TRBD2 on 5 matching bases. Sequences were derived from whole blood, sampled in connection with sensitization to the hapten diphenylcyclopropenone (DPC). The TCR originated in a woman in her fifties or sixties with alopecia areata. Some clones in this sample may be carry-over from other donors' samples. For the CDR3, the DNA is TGTGCCAGCAGCTTATTTAGCGCCACAGCAAACTACAATGAGCAGTTCTTC. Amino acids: CASSLFSATANYNEQFF.